These T cell receptor beta chains were read from a single sample in a study of metastatic and nonmetastatic thyroid tumors. MiXCR re-clonotyped the PCR reads for TCRdb. The top ten clones hold around 23% of a sample with about 5,700 clones, more than 30% of them seen once. The sample comprised adjacent normal tissue. Receptor source: a female donor with papillary thyroid cancer or a benign thyroid nodule (not recorded which). Some clones in this sample may be carry-over from other donors' samples. Each CDR3 is given with its conserved first and last residue. A D gene is named only where the DNA matches it firmly. Size tells how often a clone was seen (once, few, many) or the class of an expanded clone, and some rows leave it out.

CDR3 protein | CDR3 DNA | J gene | V gene | D gene | clone size
CASSLGDGGGETQYF | TGCGCCAGCAGCTTGGGGGACGGGGGAGGAGAGACCCAGTACTTC | TRBJ2-5 | TRBV5-1 | - | -
CASSLAPEIPFYEQYF | TGCGCCAGCAGCTTGGCCCCGGAGATACCATTCTACGAGCAGTACTTC | TRBJ2-7 | TRBV5-1 | - | -
CASSDTPQGLGGYTF | TGTGCCAGCAGTGACACCCCACAGGGCCTAGGAGGCTACACCTTC | TRBJ1-2 | TRBV6-4 | - | -
CSVDLGRGAGELFF | TGCAGCGTTGATCTAGGTCGGGGAGCCGGGGAGCTGTTTTTT | TRBJ2-2 | TRBV29-1 | - | large
CASSPGFLYEQYF | TGTGCCAGCAGCCCGGGGTTTCTCTACGAGCAGTACTTC | TRBJ2-7 | TRBV6-2/TRBV6-3 | - | large
CASRWTGGSSGANVLDF | TGTGCCAGTAGATGGACCGGGGGCAGCTCTGGGGCCAACGTCCTGGATTTC | TRBJ2-6 | TRBV19 | - | -
CASSSIAGELHSEQYF | TGTGCCAGCAGCTCAATAGCGGGAGAGCTCCACTCCGAGCAGTACTTC | TRBJ2-7 | TRBV13 | TRBD2 | once
CASSPHRAFDGYTF | TGTGCCAGCAGCCCTCACAGGGCGTTTGATGGCTACACCTTC | TRBJ1-2 | TRBV7-3 | - | medium-sized
CASSLVSSGCTDTQYF | TGTGCCAGCAGCTTGGTTTCTAGCGGGTGCACAGATACGCAGTATTTT | TRBJ2-3 | TRBV11-1 | TRBD2 | -
CASSLPVVTIADQETQYF | TGCGCCAGCAGCTTGCCGGTGGTTACCATAGCGGACCAAGAGACCCAGTACTTC | TRBJ2-5 | TRBV5-1 | - | -
CSDSEPNYGYTF | TGCAGTGACAGCGAACCTAACTATGGCTACACCTTC | TRBJ1-2 | TRBV20-1 | - | large
CASSSGVGYTF | TGTGCCAGCAGTTCGGGGGTTGGCTACACCTTC | TRBJ1-2 | TRBV12-3/TRBV12-4 | - | -
CASSSSNSRGYNSPLHF | TGTGCCAGCAGTTCTAGTAATTCAAGGGGTTACAATTCACCCCTCCACTTT | TRBJ1-6 | TRBV6-4 | - | -
CASRTLPGFVETQYF | TGTGCCAGCAGAACATTACCGGGGTTTGTGGAGACCCAGTACTTC | TRBJ2-5 | TRBV6-1 | - | few
CASSRGGSGTWEQYF | TGTGCCAGCAGCCGCGGCGGTAGCGGGACCTGGGAGCAGTACTTC | TRBJ2-7 | TRBV12-3/TRBV12-4 | TRBD2 | few
CASRGGQTYEQYF | TGTGCCAGCAGGGGGGGACAGACCTACGAGCAGTACTTC | TRBJ2-7 | TRBV6-1 | - | large
CAWSATLGRMNTEAFF | TGTGCCTGGAGTGCAACCCTGGGACGGATGAACACTGAAGCTTTCTTT | TRBJ1-1 | TRBV30 | - | -
CASSFSYEQYF | TGTGCCAGCAGCTTCTCCTACGAGCAGTACTTC | TRBJ2-7 | TRBV5-6 | - | -
CASSLDRGRGNTIYF | TGTGCCAGCAGTTTGGACAGGGGGCGAGGAAACACCATATATTTT | TRBJ1-3 | TRBV28 | TRBD1 | -
CASSLRVGEAFF | TGTGCCAGCAGCCTCAGGGTGGGGGAAGCTTTCTTT | TRBJ1-1 | TRBV11-2 | - | -
CASSLTNYEQYF | TGTGCCAGCAGTCTTACCAACTACGAGCAGTACTTC | TRBJ2-7 | TRBV11-1 | - | -
CASRLGGPIGNTIYF | TGTGCCAGCAGACTAGGTGGCCCAATAGGGAACACCATATATTTT | TRBJ1-3 | TRBV7-9 | - | once
CASPGRGGRDQETQYF | TGTGCCAGCCCAGGGCGAGGGGGCCGTGACCAAGAGACCCAGTACTTC | TRBJ2-5 | TRBV6-1 | TRBD1 | -
CATSESELYGYTF | TGTGCCACCAGTGAGTCGGAACTCTATGGCTACACCTTC | TRBJ1-2 | TRBV24-1 | - | -
CSASDRITEAFF | TGCAGTGCTTCGGACAGGATCACTGAAGCTTTCTTT | TRBJ1-1 | TRBV20-1 | TRBD1 | medium-sized
CASSPGQALLSGNTIYF | TGTGCCAGCAGTCCGGGACAGGCGCTGCTCTCTGGAAACACCATATATTTT | TRBJ1-3 | TRBV4-2 | TRBD1 | -
CASTAGANTEAFF | TGTGCCAGCACGGCAGGGGCGAACACTGAAGCTTTCTTT | TRBJ1-1 | TRBV6-1 | - | large
CASSRLAGGSSYNEQFF | TGTGCCAGCAGCCGATTAGCGGGAGGGAGCTCCTACAATGAGCAGTTCTTC | TRBJ2-1 | TRBV6-6 | TRBD2 | few
CASSLAGQGNSPLHF | TGCGCCAGCAGCTTGGCAGGACAGGGGAATTCACCCCTCCACTTT | TRBJ1-6 | TRBV5-1 | TRBD1 | -
CASSYGGMNTEAFF | TGTGCCAGCAGTTACGGGGGGATGAACACTGAAGCTTTCTTT | TRBJ1-1 | TRBV6-2/TRBV6-3 | - | -
CATSGTSSGEETQYF | TGTGCCACTTCCGGGACTAGCTCCGGGGAAGAGACCCAGTACTTC | TRBJ2-5 | TRBV24-1 | TRBD2 | medium-sized
CASAEALGDTEAFF | TGTGCCAGTGCAGAGGCGTTGGGTGACACTGAAGCTTTCTTT | TRBJ1-1 | TRBV6-1 | - | -
CASSFSGSAYEQYF | TGTGCCAGCAGCTTTAGCGGGAGTGCCTACGAGCAGTACTTC | TRBJ2-7 | TRBV11-2 | TRBD2 | -
CSASGGAGNTEAFF | TGCAGTGCTAGCGGGGGCGCGGGGAACACTGAAGCTTTCTTT | TRBJ1-1 | TRBV20-1 | - | -
CASSSRDKKTEAFF | TGTGCCAGCAGTTCGCGGGACAAGAAAACTGAAGCTTTCTTT | TRBJ1-1 | TRBV12-3/TRBV12-4 | - | -
CASSARTGVTEAFF | TGTGCCAGCAGTGCCCGGACAGGGGTTACTGAAGCTTTCTTT | TRBJ1-1 | TRBV12-3/TRBV12-4 | TRBD1 | -